Given below is one TCR beta chain in context. The sample belongs to a study of shared T cell receptors in the human thymus. Here immunoSEQ multiplex PCR was the method, and the copy in TCRdb shows in-frame clones only, minus some. The table records fewer than 700,000 clones, approximately 88% of them present only once. The CDR3 sequence is 15 residues long. Trimming took 1 base from V and 2 from J; bases not matched to a gene: 5. The germline V gene encodes CDR1 LNHNV and CDR2 YYDKDF (reference sequence). These same records also appear under a second study, on human thymus T cells. In that study: Resections from corrective heart surgery supplied the thymus tissue.

The source material was thymocytes. The rearrangement links TRBV15 to TRBJ2-7; TRBD2 agrees at 7 bases. The TCR originated in a boy in the first two years of life with a congenital heart defect. For the CDR3, the DNA is TGTGCCACCAGCAGAGGGGGGGGGAAAGCCTACGAGCAGTACTTC. The encoded protein is CATSRGGGKAYEQYF. The entire variable domain, with the rest obtained from reference TRBV15 and TRBJ2-7, is as follows: DAMVIQNPRYQVTQFGKPVTLSCSQTLNHNVMYWYQQKSSQAPKLLFHYYDKDFNNEADTPDNFQSRRPNTSFCFLDIRSPGLGDTAMYLCATSRGGGKAYEQYFGPGTRLTVT.